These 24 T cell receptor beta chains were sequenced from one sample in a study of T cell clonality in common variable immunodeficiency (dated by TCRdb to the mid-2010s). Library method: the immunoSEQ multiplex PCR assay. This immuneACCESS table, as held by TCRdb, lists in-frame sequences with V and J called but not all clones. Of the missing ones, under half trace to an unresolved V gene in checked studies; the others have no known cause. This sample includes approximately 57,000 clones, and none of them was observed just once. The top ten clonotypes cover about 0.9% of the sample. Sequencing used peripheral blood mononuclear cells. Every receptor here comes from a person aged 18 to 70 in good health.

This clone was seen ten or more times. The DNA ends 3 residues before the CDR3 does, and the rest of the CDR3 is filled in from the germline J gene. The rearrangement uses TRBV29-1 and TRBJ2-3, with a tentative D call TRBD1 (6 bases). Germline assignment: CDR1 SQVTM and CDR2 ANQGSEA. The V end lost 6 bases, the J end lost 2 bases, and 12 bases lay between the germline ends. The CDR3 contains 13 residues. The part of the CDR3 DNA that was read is TGCAGCGTGGACAGTGCTTCCACAGATACG. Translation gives CSVDSASTDT. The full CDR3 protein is CSVDSASTDTQYF.

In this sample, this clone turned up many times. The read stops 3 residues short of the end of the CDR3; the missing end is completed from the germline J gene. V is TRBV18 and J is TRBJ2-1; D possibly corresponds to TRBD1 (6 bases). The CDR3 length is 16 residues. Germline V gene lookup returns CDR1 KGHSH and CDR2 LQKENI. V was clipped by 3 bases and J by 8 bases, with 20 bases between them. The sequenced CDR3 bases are TGTGCCAGCTCACCCCCTTCCAGGGGAGATAGCGATGAG. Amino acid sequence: CASSPPSRGDSDE. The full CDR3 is CASSPPSRGDSDEQFF.

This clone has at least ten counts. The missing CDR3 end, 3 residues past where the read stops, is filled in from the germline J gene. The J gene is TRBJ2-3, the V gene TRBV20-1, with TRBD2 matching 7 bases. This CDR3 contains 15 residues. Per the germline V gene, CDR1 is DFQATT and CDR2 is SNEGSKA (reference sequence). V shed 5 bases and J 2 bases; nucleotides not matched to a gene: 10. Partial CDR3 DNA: TGCAGTGCTCGTAAGAGGCGGGGGAACACAGATACG. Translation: CSARKRRGNTDT. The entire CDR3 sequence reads CSARKRRGNTDTQYF.

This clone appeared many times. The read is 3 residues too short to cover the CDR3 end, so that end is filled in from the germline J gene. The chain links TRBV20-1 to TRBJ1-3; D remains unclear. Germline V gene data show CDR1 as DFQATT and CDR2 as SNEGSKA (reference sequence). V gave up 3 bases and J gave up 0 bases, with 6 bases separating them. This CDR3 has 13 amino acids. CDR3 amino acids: CSASRFSGNTIYF. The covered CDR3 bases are TGCAGTGCTAGCAGATTCTCTGGAAACACC.

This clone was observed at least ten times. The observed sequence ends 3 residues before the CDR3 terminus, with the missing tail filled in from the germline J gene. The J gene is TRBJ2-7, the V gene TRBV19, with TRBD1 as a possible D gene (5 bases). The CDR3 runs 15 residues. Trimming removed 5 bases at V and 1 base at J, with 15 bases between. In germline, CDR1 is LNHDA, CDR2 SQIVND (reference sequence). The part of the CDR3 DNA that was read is TGTGCCAGTAGTTTTGGTCAGGGCTTATCCTACGAG. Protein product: CASSFGQGLSYE. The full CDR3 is CASSFGQGLSYEQYF.

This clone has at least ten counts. The CDR3 spells CASSLSGTEGETQYF. The sequenced part of the CDR3 DNA is TGTGCCAGCAGCTTATCCGGGACAGAGGGAGAGACC. The genes are TRBV7-7 and TRBJ2-5; 7 bases agree with TRBD1. The CDR3 extends 3 residues past the end of the read, so its final part is completed from the germline J gene. The length of the CDR3 is 15 residues. Germline assignment: CDR1 SSHAT and CDR2 FNYEAQ (reference sequence). The J segment lost 4 bases and the V segment lost 2 bases, leaving 7 bases of the junction unmatched.

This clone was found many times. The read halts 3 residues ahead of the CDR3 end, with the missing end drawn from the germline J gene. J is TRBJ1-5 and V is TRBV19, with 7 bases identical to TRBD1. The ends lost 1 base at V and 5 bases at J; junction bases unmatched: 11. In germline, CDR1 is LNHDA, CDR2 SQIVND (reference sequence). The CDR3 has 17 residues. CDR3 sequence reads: CASSIGGGRQGHQPQHF. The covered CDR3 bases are TGTGCCAGTAGTATAGGAGGGGGGAGACAGGGCCATCAGCCC.

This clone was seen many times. Partial CDR3 DNA: TGTGCCAGCAGTGAAAGGGTGTTCTATGGC. Its protein product is CASSERVFYG. The entire CDR3 protein reads CASSERVFYGYTF. V and J are TRBV6-1 and TRBJ1-2, with D unclear. The CDR3 end falls 3 residues outside the read, so it is completed with the germline J gene. CDR1 and CDR2 (germline): MNHNS, SASEGT. V lost 2 bases, J lost 4 bases, and 8 bases lay in between. The CDR3 covers 13 residues.

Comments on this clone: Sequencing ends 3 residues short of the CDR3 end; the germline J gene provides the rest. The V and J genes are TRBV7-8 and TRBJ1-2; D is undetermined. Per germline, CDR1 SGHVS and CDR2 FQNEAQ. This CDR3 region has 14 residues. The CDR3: CASSLDRVPDTYTF. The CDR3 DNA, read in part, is TGTGCCAGCAGCTTAGACCGGGTCCCAGATACC. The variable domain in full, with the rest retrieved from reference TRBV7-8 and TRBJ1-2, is GAGVSQSPRYKVAKRGQDVALRCDPISGHVSLFWYQQALGQGPEFLTYFQNEAQLDKSGLPSDRFFAERPEGSVSTLKIQRTQQEDSAVYLCASSLDRVPDTYTFGSGTRLTVV.

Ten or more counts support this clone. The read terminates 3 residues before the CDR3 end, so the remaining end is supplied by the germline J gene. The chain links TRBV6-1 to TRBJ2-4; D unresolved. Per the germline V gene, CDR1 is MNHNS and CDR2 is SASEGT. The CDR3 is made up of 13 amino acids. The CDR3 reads CASSDMTLAGQYF. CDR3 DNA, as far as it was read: TGTGCCAGCAGTGATATGACATTGGCCGGT.

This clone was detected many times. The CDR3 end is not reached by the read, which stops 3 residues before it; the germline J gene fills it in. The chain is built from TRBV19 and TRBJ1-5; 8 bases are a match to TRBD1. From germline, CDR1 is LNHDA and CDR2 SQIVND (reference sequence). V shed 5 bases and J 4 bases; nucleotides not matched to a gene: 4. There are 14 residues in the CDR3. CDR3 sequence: CASSEGQVNQPQHF. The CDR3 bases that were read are TGTGCCAGTAGTGAGGGACAGGTTAATCAGCCC.

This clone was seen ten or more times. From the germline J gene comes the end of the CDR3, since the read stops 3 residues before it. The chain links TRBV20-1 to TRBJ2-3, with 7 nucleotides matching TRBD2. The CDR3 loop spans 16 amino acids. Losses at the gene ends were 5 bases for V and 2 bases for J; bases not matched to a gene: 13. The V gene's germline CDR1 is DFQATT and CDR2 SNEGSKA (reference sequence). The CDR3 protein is CSAGSSAGGDTDTQYF. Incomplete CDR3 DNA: TGCAGTGCTGGATCGAGTGCTGGGGGGGACACAGATACG.

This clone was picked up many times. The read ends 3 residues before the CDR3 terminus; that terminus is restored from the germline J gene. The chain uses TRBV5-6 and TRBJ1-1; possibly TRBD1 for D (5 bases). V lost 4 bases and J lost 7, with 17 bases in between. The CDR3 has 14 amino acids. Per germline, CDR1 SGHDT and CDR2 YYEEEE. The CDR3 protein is CASSQIGGDGEAFF. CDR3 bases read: TGTGCCAGCAGCCAGATTGGGGGGGATGGTGAA.

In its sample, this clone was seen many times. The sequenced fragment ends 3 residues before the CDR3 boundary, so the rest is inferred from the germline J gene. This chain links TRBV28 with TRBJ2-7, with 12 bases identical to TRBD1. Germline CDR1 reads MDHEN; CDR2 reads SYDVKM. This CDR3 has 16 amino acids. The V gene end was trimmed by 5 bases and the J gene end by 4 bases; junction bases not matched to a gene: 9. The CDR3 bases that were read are TGTGCCAGCAGTGTCTCCGGGACAGGGGGCTATTACGAG. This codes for CASSVSGTGGYYE. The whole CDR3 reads CASSVSGTGGYYEQYF.

CDR3 DNA (partial): TGTGCCAGCAGCTTAGGGGCAGAGAACACTGAA. Amino acids: CASSLGAENTE. The entire CDR3 is CASSLGAENTEAFF. J is TRBJ1-1 and V is TRBV7-9; D gene unclear. With the read ending 3 residues before the CDR3 end, the germline J gene is used to fill in that end. Looked up from germline, CDR1 is SEHNR and CDR2 is FQNEAQ (reference sequence). V was clipped by 1 base and J by 1 base, with 7 bases between them. CDR3 length: 14 residues.

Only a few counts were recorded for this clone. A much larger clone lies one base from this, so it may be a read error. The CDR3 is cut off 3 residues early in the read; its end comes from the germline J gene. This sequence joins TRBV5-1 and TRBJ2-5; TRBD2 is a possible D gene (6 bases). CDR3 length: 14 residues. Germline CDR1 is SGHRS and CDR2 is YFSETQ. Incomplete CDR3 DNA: TGCGCCAGCAGCTTGGGGACTATAAAAGATACC. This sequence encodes CASSLGTIKDT. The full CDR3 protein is CASSLGTIKDTQYF. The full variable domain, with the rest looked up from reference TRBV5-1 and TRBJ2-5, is KAGVTQTPRYLIKTRGQQVTLSCSPISGHRSVSWYQQTPGQGLQFLFEYFSETQRNKGNFPGRFSGRQFSNSRSEMNVSTLELGDSALYLCASSLGTIKDTQYFGPGTRLLVL.

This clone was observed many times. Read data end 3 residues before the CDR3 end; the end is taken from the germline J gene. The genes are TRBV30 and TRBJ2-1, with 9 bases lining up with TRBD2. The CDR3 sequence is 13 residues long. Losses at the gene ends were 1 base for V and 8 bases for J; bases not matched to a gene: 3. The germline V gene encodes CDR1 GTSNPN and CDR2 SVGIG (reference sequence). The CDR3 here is CAWSEGTSHEQFF. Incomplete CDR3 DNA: TGTGCCTGGAGTGAAGGGACTAGCCATGAG.

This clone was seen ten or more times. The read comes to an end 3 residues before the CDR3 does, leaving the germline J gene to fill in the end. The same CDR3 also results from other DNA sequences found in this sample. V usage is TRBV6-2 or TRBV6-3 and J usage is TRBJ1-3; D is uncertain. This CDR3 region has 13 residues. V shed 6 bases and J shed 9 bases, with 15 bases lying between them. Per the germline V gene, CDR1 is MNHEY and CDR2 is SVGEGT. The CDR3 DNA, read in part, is TGTGCCAGCAGGGCCACCGCATTCTTCACC. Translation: CASRATAFFT. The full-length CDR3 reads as CASRATAFFTIYF.

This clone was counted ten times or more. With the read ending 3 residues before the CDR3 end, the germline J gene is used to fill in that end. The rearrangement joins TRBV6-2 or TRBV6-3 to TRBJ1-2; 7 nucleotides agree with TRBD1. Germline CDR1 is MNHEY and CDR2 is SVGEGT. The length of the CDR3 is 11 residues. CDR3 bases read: TGTGCCAGCAGTGCGACAGGGGGC. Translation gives CASSATGG. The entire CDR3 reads CASSATGGYTF.

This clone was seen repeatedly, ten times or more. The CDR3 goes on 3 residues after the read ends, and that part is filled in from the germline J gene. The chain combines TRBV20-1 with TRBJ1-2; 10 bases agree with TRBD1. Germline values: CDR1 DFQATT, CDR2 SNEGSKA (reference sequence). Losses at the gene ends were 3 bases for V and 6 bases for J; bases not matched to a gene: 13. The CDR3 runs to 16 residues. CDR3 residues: CSARALWDRGGDGYTF. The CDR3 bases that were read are TGCAGTGCTAGGGCCCTTTGGGACAGGGGAGGAGATGGC.

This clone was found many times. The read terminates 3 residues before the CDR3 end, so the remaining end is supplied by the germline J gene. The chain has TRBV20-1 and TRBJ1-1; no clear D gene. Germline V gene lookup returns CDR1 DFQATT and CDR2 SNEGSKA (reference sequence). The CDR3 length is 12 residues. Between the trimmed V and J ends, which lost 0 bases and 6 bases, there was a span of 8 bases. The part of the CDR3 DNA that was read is TGCAGTGCTAGAGACCCCCCTTCTGAA. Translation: CSARDPPSE. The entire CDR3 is CSARDPPSEAFF.

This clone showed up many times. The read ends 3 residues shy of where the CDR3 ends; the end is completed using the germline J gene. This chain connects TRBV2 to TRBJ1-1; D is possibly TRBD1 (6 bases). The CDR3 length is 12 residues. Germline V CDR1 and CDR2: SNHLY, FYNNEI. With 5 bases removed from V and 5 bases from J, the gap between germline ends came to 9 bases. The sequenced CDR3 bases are TGTGCCAGCAGTTGGGGGCGAACTGAA. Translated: CASSWGRTE. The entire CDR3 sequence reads CASSWGRTEAFF.

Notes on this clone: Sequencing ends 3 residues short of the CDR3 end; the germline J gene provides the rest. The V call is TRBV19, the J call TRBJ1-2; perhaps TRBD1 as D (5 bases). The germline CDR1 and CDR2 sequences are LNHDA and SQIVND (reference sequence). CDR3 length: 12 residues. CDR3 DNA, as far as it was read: TGTGCCAGTAGTATAAACAGGTACGAC. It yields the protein CASSINRYD. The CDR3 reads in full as CASSINRYDYTF.

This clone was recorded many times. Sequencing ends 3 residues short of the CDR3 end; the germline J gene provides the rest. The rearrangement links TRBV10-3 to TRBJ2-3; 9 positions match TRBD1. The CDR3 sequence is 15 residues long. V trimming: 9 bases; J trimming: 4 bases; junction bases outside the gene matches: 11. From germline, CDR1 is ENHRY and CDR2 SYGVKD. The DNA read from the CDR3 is TGTGCCATAGCCACAGGGGGCGTCCAGGCAGATACG. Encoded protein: CAIATGGVQADT. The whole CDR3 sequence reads CAIATGGVQADTQYF.